A selection of T cell receptor beta chains follows, all from one sample in a study of T-cell reconstitution after alpha-beta-depleted transplantation in children. TCRdb re-called the PCR reads through MiXCR, storing one row per CDR3 protein. This table has some 500,000 distinct CDR3 sequences, around 20% appearing once. The source material was PBMCs from the stem cell graft donor, sampled from the stem cell graft. The receptors originated from a human donor who donated a stem cell graft to a child with acute lymphoblastic leukemia. The conserved cysteine and the conserved F or W are not part of the CDR3 here. The order of the fields is J gene, V gene, CDR3 protein.

j_gene: TRBJ2-1; v_gene: TRBV2; CDR3aa: ASSPPAYYNEQF
j_gene: TRBJ2-1; v_gene: TRBV6-2/TRBV6-3; CDR3aa: ASSAVGTYNEQF
j_gene: TRBJ1-1; v_gene: TRBV29-1; CDR3aa: SVDTGGLNTEAF
j_gene: TRBJ2-1; v_gene: TRBV27; CDR3aa: ASSSKPGHRPYNEQF
j_gene: TRBJ1-2; v_gene: TRBV15; CDR3aa: ATSSFRDPQIYGYT
j_gene: TRBJ2-1; v_gene: TRBV9; CDR3aa: ASSSPWGRAYNEQF
j_gene: TRBJ2-5; v_gene: TRBV11-2; CDR3aa: ASSSNRGRETQY
j_gene: TRBJ2-7; v_gene: TRBV9; CDR3aa: ASSPQTGTGDYEQY
j_gene: TRBJ2-1; v_gene: TRBV6-1; CDR3aa: ASTGGSSYNEQF
j_gene: TRBJ2-1; v_gene: TRBV11-2; CDR3aa: ASSYGSPMGNEQF
j_gene: TRBJ1-2; v_gene: TRBV4-1; CDR3aa: ASSQDYTGVYGYT
j_gene: TRBJ2-3; v_gene: TRBV2; CDR3aa: ASSEQSTGLAGRATDTQY
j_gene: TRBJ2-1; v_gene: TRBV9; CDR3aa: ASSVLNGNSGSWV
j_gene: TRBJ2-7; v_gene: TRBV7-9; CDR3aa: ASSLGGRDNEQY
j_gene: TRBJ2-7; v_gene: TRBV7-9; CDR3aa: ASTPPSTYEQY
j_gene: TRBJ2-1; v_gene: TRBV5-1; CDR3aa: ASSPMTLTSGTPNEQF